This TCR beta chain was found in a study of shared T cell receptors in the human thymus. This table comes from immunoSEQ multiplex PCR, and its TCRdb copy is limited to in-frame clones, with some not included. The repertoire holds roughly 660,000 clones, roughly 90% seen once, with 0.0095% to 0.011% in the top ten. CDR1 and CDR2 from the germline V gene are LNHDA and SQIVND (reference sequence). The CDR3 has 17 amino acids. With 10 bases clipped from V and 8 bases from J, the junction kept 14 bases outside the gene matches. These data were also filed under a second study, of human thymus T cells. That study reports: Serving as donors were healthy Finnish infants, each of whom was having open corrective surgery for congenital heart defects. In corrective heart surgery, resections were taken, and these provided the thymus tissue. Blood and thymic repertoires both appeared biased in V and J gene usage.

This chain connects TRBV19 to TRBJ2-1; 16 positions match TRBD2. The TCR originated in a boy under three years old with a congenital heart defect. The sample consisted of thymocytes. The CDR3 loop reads CATSPGLAGGPQDEQFF. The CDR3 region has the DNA TGTGCCACCTCCCCGGGACTAGCGGGAGGGCCTCAGGATGAGCAGTTCTTC.